This T cell receptor beta chain comes out of a study of T-cell memory formation after mild COVID-19. At the level of the study: Across donors, TCR clusters were largely donor specific.

This clonotype was observed a few times. What it binds is unknown. General study points: Pre-infection memory held some responding clones, suggesting pre-existing cross-reactive T cells responded. CD4+ contracting clones were found mainly in CM and EM, and CD8+ ones in EMRA.

This CDR3 has 17 amino acids. V shed 0 bases, J shed 5 bases, and the junction held 11 bases outside the gene matches. Germline V gives CDR1 SGHRS, CDR2 YFSETQ. After 5'RACE with constant-segment primers, TCR alpha and TCR beta cDNA libraries carrying sample barcodes and UMIs were obtained. MiXCR, run by TCRdb on the 5' RACE reads, gives a single entry per CDR3 protein. This table holds about 260,000 distinct CDR3 sequences, 8% to 10% found once. The J gene is TRBJ2-3, the V gene TRBV5-1, with 8 bases that match TRBD2. Sequencing was performed on PBMCs or a T cell subset sorted from them (not recorded which). This clonotype originated in a man in his late teens or twenties who had mild COVID-19 (a few samples of this study predate the infection). Cell type and time point are not known. This chain's CDR3 is CASSLAHLAGGVDTQYF. Written as DNA, the CDR3 is TGCGCCAGCAGCTTGGCCCACCTAGCGGGCGGGGTAGATACGCAGTATTTT.